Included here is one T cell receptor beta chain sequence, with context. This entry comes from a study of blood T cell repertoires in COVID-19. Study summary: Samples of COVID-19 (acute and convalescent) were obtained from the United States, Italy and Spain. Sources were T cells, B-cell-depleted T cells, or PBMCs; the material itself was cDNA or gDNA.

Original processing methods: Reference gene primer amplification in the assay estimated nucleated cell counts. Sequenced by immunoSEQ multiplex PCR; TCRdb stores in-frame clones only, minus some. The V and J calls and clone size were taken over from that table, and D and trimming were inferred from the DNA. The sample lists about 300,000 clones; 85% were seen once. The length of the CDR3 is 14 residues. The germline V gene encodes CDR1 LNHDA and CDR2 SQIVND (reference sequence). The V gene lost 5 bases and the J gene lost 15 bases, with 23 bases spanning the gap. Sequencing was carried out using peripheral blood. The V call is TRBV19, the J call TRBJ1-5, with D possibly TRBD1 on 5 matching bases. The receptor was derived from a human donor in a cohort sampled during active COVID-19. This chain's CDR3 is CASSVSRDSPIGHF. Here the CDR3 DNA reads TGTGCCAGTAGTGTTTCCCGGGACTCCCCTATCGGGCATTTT. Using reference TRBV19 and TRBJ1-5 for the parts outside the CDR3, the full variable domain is DGGITQSPKYLFRKEGQNVTLSCEQNLNHDAMYWYRQDPGQGLRLIYYSQIVNDFQKGDIAEGYSVSREKKESFPLTVTSAQKNPTAFYLCASSVSRDSPIGHFGDGTRLSIL.